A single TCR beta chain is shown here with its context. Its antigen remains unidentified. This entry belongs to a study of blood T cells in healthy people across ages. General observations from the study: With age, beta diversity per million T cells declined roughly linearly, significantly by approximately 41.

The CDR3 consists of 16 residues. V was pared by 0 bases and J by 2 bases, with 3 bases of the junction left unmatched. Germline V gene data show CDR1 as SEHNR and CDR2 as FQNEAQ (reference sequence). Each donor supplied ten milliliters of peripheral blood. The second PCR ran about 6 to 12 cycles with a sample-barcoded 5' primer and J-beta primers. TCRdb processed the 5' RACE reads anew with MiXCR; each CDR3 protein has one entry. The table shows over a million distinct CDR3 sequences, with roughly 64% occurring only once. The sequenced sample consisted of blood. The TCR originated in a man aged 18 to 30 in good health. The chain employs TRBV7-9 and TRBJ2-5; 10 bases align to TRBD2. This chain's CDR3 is CASSLAGLAEQETQYF. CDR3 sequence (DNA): TGTGCCAGCAGCTTAGCCGGACTAGCGGAACAAGAGACCCAGTACTTC.